The 2 T cell receptor beta chains reported below all come from one sample, sequenced in a study of somatic mutations in cytotoxic T cells in rheumatoid arthritis. TCRdb keeps only in-frame clones here, not all; method: immunoSEQ multiplex PCR. The table lists approximately 21,000 clones, approximately 84% of them singletons. The specimen sequenced was CD8+ T cells sorted from blood. All receptors come from an adult with rheumatoid arthritis.

V gene TRBV19 combines with J gene TRBJ1-1; D is uncertain. Germline V gene sequence: CDR1 LNHDA, CDR2 SQIVND (reference sequence). The CDR3 extends over 15 amino acids. V shed 4 bases and J shed 4 bases, with 16 bases lying between them. The CDR3 is CASSTPRLLGTEAFF. The CDR3 DNA follows: TGTGCCAGTAGTACCCCCAGGTTGTTGGGCACTGAAGCTTTCTTT.

This chain links TRBV27 with TRBJ2-5; 8 nucleotides align to TRBD2. Germline V gene sequence: CDR1 MNHEY, CDR2 SMNVEV (reference sequence). The CDR3 is made up of 14 amino acids. V gave up 5 bases and J gave up 3 bases; unmatched junction bases: 5. As DNA, the CDR3 is TGTGCCAGCAGTCCAGCGGGAGAAGAAGAGACCCAGTACTTC. Its protein is CASSPAGEEETQYF.